Listed here is a single T cell receptor beta chain. As yet, its antigen is unknown. This sample stems from a study of T cell responses to AZD1222 COVID-19 vaccine. Study details: Pooling of second doses given at about 4 or about 12 weeks was done. Points from the study as a whole: The span of vaccine-associated CD4 TCRs extended across spike, with dominance at 160-218 and 743-854. Repertoire samples came only from after the peak T cell response.

V was cut by 2 bases and J by 3 bases, with 5 bases left in between. The CDR3 runs to 12 residues. Looked up from germline, CDR1 is GTSNPN and CDR2 is SVGIG (reference sequence). Some clones are missing from TCRdb's copy, which holds only in-frame ones; the method was immunoSEQ multiplex PCR. Of roughly 97,000 clones listed, roughly 93% are singletons. The source is an adult in good health. The sequencing used peripheral blood, collected on day 0 of AZD1222 vaccination. The V gene is TRBV30, the J gene TRBJ2-1; D remains unclear. This CDR3 is CAWSRGYNEQFF. The DNA for the CDR3 is TGTGCCTGGAGTAGAGGCTACAATGAGCAGTTCTTC.